This T cell receptor (beta chain) was documented in a study of cytotoxic CD8 clonotypes in ibrutinib-treated CLL. Study-level information: By median around 74 months, roughly 12 had progressed and 14 stayed remitted; responses had been 2 complete and approximately 24 partial. The response samples were taken once patients had been treated for a median of about 12 months, range 6 to 36.

Study outcomes and limitations: Clonality was elevated at ibrutinib response and had returned toward baseline at progression. Measured clonality at baseline was greater than in age-matched healthy donors and tracked with circulating CD8+ T-cell counts.

Some clones are missing from TCRdb's copy, which holds only in-frame ones; the method was immunoSEQ multiplex PCR. This table holds more than 200,000 clones, 70% found once. From germline, CDR1 is SGHTA and CDR2 FQGTGA. The V end was cut by 5 bases, the J end by 2 bases, with 16 bases between. This CDR3 comprises 15 residues. A remark on this clone: Antigen unknown.

Specimen: PBMCs, collected after 12 months of ibrutinib treatment. The clonotype was recovered from a human donor with chronic lymphocytic leukemia. The chain recombines TRBV7-3 with TRBJ2-7, with D tentatively TRBD1 or TRBD2 (5 bases each). CDR3 sequence reads: CASSLGTPDTYEQYF. The CDR3 coding sequence is TGTGCCAGCAGCCTCGGGACGCCGGACACCTACGAGCAGTACTTC.